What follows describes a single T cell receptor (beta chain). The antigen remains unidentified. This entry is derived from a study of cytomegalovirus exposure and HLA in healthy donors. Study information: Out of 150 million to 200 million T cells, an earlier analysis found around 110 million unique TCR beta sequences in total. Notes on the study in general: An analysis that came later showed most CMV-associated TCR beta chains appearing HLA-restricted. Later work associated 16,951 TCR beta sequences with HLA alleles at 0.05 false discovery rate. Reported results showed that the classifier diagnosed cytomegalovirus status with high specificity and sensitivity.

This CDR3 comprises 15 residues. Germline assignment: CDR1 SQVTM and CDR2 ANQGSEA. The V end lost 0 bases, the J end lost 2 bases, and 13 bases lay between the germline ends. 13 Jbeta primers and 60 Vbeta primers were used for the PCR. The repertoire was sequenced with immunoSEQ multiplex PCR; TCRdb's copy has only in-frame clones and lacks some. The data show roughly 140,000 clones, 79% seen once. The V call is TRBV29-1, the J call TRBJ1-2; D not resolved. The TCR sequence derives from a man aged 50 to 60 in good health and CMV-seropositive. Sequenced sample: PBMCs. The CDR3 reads CSVEDYGGENYGYTF. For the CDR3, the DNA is TGCAGCGTTGAAGATTATGGTGGAGAAAACTATGGCTACACCTTC. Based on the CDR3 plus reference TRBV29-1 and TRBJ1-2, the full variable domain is SAVISQKPSRDICQRGTSLTIQCQVDSQVTMMFWYRQQPGQSLTLIATANQGSEATYESGFVIDKFPISRPNLTFSTLTVSNMSPEDSSIYLCSVEDYGGENYGYTFGSGTRLTVV.